Detailed here is one TCR beta chain. Its antigen remains unknown. Assay used: immunoSEQ multiplex PCR; TCRdb lists only in-frame clones, some missing. The data show 200,000 or so clones, about 92% seen once. The data belong to a study of T cell responses to AZD1222 COVID-19 vaccine. For the study at large: Second-dose schedules of about 4 or about 12 weeks were combined.

CDR3 size: 15 residues. Germline CDR1 and CDR2: SQVTM and ANQGSEA. V was cut by 2 bases and J by 3 bases, with 17 bases left in between. Whole-study findings and limits: Mostly white British, mostly female donors; authors suggested clonal diversity may be underestimated. Unmutated variant regions are reportedly targeted by nearly half of spike-specific TCRs. With dominance at 160-218 and 743-854, vaccine-associated CD4 TCRs spanned spike.

The chain has TRBV29-1 and TRBJ2-7; D could derive from TRBD1 or TRBD2 (5 bases each). This specimen consisted of peripheral blood, obtained on day 0 of AZD1222 vaccination. The receptor was derived from an adult in good health. CDR3 DNA sequence: TGCAGCGTTGAACACGAGTGGGGGACCAGCTACGAGCAGTACTTC. It codes for CSVEHEWGTSYEQYF.